These 19 T cell receptor beta chains share one sample of origin, sequenced in a study of shared clonotypes between healthy human individuals. TCRdb's table, derived via immunoSEQ multiplex PCR, lists solely in-frame clones and lacks some. The table lists roughly 2.5 million clones, approximately 92% of them singletons. Material: naive CD4+ T cells sorted from blood. Noted subset: CD45RA+ positively selected. All receptors come from a man between 18 and 35 years old in good health.

The chain links TRBV2 to TRBJ1-2, with a weak D call TRBD1 (6 bases). The V gene lost 5 bases and the J gene lost 2 bases, with 9 bases spanning the gap. Germline lookup yields CDR1 SNHLY and CDR2 FYNNEI. CDR3 size: 13 residues. CDR3 nucleotides: TGTGCCAGCAGTATACAGGGAAACTATGGCTACACCTTC. It codes for CASSIQGNYGYTF.

On this clone: In the same sample, other DNA sequences code for this CDR3. The J gene is TRBJ1-3, the V gene TRBV5-1, with D possibly TRBD1 on 5 matching bases. V lost 0 bases, J lost 0 bases, and 7 bases lay in between. CDR1 is SGHRS, CDR2 YFSETQ, per germline. The CDR3 has 15 residues. The CDR3 reads CASSLGQPSGNTIYF. In DNA form, the CDR3 reads TGCGCCAGCAGCTTGGGACAGCCCTCTGGAAACACCATATATTTT.

The chain is built from TRBV6-6 and TRBJ1-6; no clear D. Germline CDR1 is MNHNY and CDR2 is SVGAGI (reference sequence). The CDR3 extends over 16 amino acids. Between the trimmed V and J ends, which lost 0 bases and 11 bases, there was a span of 17 bases. The CDR3 DNA is TGTGCCAGCAGTTACTCGATGACCATCCCTTATCCACCCCTCCACTTT. Protein sequence: CASSYSMTIPYPPLHF.

The rearrangement joins TRBV30 to TRBJ2-3, with D possibly TRBD2 on 6 matching bases. The length of the CDR3 is 15 residues. The V end lost 4 bases, the J end lost 5 bases, and 19 bases lay between the germline ends. Germline CDR1 is GTSNPN and CDR2 is SVGIG (reference sequence). DNA for the CDR3: TGTGCCTGGATTGGATCGGGAGTGCCCGGAGATACGCAGTATTTT. It yields the protein CAWIGSGVPGDTQYF.

The chain carries TRBV7-6 and TRBJ2-3, with D unresolved. Germline lookup yields CDR1 SGHVS and CDR2 FNYEAQ. CDR3 length: 16 residues. V lost 5 bases and J lost 2, with 17 bases in between. CDR3 amino acids: CASSLDGPRTTDTQYF. CDR3 DNA sequence: TGTGCCAGCAGCCTGGACGGACCGAGGACCACAGATACGCAGTATTTT.

This clone has just one count. This CDR3 is CASTPTGPNSYEQYF. CDR3 nucleotide sequence: TGCGCCAGCACCCCGACAGGGCCCAACTCCTACGAGCAGTACTTC. The rearrangement links TRBV5-1 to TRBJ2-7; 7 bases are shared with TRBD1. This CDR3 comprises 15 residues. The V segment lost 6 bases and the J segment 0 bases; nucleotides outside the gene matches: 9. Germline assignment: CDR1 SGHRS and CDR2 YFSETQ.

This chain uses TRBV11-2 with TRBJ2-5; D gene ambiguous. There are 14 residues in the CDR3. The germline gives CDR1 SGHAT, CDR2 FQNNGV. The V gene lost 3 bases and the J gene lost 2 bases, with 10 bases spanning the gap. CDR3 DNA: TGTGCCAGCAGCTTGATACACCTACAAGAGACCCAGTACTTC. Translation gives CASSLIHLQETQYF.

This clone was seen more than once but under ten times. This sequence joins TRBV30 and TRBJ2-4; D is uncertain. In germline, CDR1 is GTSNPN, CDR2 SVGIG (reference sequence). Between the trimmed V and J ends, which lost 4 bases and 9 bases, there was a span of 16 bases. The CDR3 has 13 amino acids. CDR3 protein: CAWMGKNFGIQYF. DNA of the CDR3: TGTGCCTGGATGGGAAAGAACTTTGGCATTCAGTACTTC.

This clone was picked up one time. This rearrangement joins TRBV9 to TRBJ2-1; 7 bases fit TRBD2. The CDR3 loop spans 15 amino acids. Germline loops: CDR1 SGDLS, CDR2 YYNGEE. V gave up 3 bases and J gave up 2 bases; unmatched junction bases: 5. CDR3 region: CASSDSRGAYNEQFF. Here the CDR3 DNA reads TGTGCCAGCAGCGACTCACGGGGGGCCTACAATGAGCAGTTCTTC.

Comments on this clone: Other DNA sequences in this sample translate to the same CDR3. The chain joins TRBV5-1 to TRBJ1-3; D uncertain. The V and J ends lost 4 bases and 3 bases respectively, with 8 bases between them. The CDR3 covers 13 residues. The V gene's germline CDR1 is SGHRS and CDR2 YFSETQ. CDR3 protein: CASSPSGGNTIYF. DNA for the CDR3: TGCGCCAGCAGCCCGTCCGGTGGAAACACCATATATTTT.

The J gene is TRBJ2-1, the V gene TRBV5-4; 10 bases fit TRBD2. This CDR3 has 16 residues. Per the germline V gene, CDR1 is SGHNT and CDR2 is YYREEE (reference sequence). Trimming cost V 0 bases and J 4 bases; bases outside gene matches: 4. CDR3 DNA: TGTGCCAGCAGCTTGGGGGGGACTAGCGCATACAATGAGCAGTTCTTC. Translated, it gives CASSLGGTSAYNEQFF.

The V gene is TRBV19, the J gene TRBJ2-7; the D gene is possibly TRBD1 (6 bases). This CDR3 contains 16 residues. The V end lost 1 base, the J end lost 4 bases, and 17 bases lay between the germline ends. Germline CDR1 reads LNHDA; CDR2 reads SQIVND (reference sequence). The CDR3 spells CASSIGTASGLYEQYF. CDR3 bases: TGTGCCAGTAGTATAGGGACAGCCTCAGGTTTGTACGAGCAGTACTTC.

A remark on this clone: Other DNA sequences in the same sample also yield this CDR3. The chain links TRBV9 to TRBJ2-7; D remains unclear. CDR3 size: 14 residues. Looked up from germline, CDR1 is SGDLS and CDR2 is YYNGEE. Deletions cut 0 bases from V and 0 bases from J, with 7 bases between. The CDR3 bases are TGTGCCAGCAGCGTAGACGGGCTCTCCTACGAGCAGTACTTC. Its translation is CASSVDGLSYEQYF.

The chain recombines TRBV6-5 with TRBJ2-3; either TRBD1 or TRBD2 may supply D (5 bases each). The CDR3 loop spans 15 amino acids. The V gene lost 10 bases and the J gene lost 0 bases, with 17 bases spanning the gap. Germline CDR1 is MNHEY and CDR2 is SVGAGI. CDR3 region: CATSSGAGSTDTQYF. CDR3 in DNA: TGTGCCACCTCGTCCGGGGCGGGTAGCACAGATACGCAGTATTTT.

The chain carries TRBV7-2 and TRBJ2-5; no clear D gene. Germline CDR1 and CDR2: SGHTA and FQGNSA. CDR3 length: 14 residues. Trimming removed 2 bases from V and 3 bases from J, with 10 bases in between. The CDR3 spells CASSLLGLEETQYF. CDR3 sequence (DNA): TGTGCCAGCAGCTTACTCGGCTTAGAAGAGACCCAGTACTTC.

The chain uses TRBV5-1 and TRBJ2-7, with a possible D match to TRBD1 (6 bases). This CDR3 is built from 13 residues. Trimming cost V 3 bases and J 7 bases, with 14 bases left between them. The germline CDR1 and CDR2 sequences are SGHRS and YFSETQ. This CDR3 is CASSYSTGREQYF. Written as DNA, the CDR3 is TGCGCCAGCAGCTACTCAACAGGGCGAGAGCAGTACTTC.

J is TRBJ2-5 and V is TRBV18; 10 nucleotides match TRBD2. With V trimmed by 3 bases and J by 0 bases, 7 bases remained unmatched. Germline assignment: CDR1 KGHSH and CDR2 LQKENI. The CDR3 length is 17 residues. The CDR3 nucleotides read TGTGCCAGCTCACCTGCAGCGGGGGGGCCGTACCAAGAGACCCAGTACTTC. Translated: CASSPAAGGPYQETQYF.

This clone was picked up one time. This rearrangement joins TRBV19 to TRBJ1-5; D unresolved. V gave up 7 bases and J gave up 0 bases, with 13 bases separating them. Per the germline V gene, CDR1 is LNHDA and CDR2 is SQIVND (reference sequence). CDR3 length: 15 amino acids. The CDR3 region has the DNA TGTGCCAGTACCCGGGAAAATCATAGCAATCAGCCCCAGCATTTT. Translation: CASTRENHSNQPQHF.

The V and J genes are TRBV4-1 and TRBJ1-5; tentative D call: TRBD1 (5 bases). Looked up from germline, CDR1 is MGHRA and CDR2 is YSYEKL. V was clipped by 3 bases and J by 3 bases, with 18 bases between them. CDR3 length: 17 residues. CDR3 DNA sequence: TGCGCCAGCAGCCAGTCTCACTCCGGCAGGGACAATCAGCCCCAGCATTTT. It is translated as CASSQSHSGRDNQPQHF.